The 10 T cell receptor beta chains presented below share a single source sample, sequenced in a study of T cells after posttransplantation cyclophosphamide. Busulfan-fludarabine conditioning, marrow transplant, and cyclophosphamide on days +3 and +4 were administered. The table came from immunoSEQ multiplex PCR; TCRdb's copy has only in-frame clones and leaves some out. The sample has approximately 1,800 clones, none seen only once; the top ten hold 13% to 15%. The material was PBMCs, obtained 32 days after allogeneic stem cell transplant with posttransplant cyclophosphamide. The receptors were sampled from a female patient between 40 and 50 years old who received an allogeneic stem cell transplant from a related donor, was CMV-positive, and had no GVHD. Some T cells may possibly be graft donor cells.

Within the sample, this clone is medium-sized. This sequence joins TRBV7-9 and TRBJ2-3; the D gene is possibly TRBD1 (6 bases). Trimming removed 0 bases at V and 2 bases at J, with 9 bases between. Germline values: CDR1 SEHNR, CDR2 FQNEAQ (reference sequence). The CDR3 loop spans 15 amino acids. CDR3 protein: CASSLAGANTDTQYF. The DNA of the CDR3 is TGTGCCAGCAGCTTAGCGGGGGCCAACACAGATACGCAGTATTTT. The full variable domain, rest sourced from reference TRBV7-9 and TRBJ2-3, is DTGVSQNPRHKITKRGQNVTFRCDPISEHNRLYWYRQTLGQGPEFLTYFQNEAQLEKSRLLSDRFSAERPKGSFSTLEIQRTEQGDSAMYLCASSLAGANTDTQYFGPGTRLTVL.

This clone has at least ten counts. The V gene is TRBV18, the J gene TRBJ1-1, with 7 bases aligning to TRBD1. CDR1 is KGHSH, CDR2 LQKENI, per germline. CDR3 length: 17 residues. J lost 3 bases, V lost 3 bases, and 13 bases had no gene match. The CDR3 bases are TGTGCCAGCTCACCGGTCCGACAGGGATCGCGGGACACTGAAGCTTTCTTT. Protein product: CASSPVRQGSRDTEAFF.

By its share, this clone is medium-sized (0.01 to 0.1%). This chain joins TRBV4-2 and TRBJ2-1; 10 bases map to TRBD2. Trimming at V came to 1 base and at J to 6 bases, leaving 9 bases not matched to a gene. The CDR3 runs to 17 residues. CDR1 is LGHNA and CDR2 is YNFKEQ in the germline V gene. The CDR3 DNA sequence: TGTGCCAGCAGCCAAGGGGGGGGACTAGCGTTATCCAATGAGCAGTTCTTC. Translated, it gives CASSQGGGLALSNEQFF.

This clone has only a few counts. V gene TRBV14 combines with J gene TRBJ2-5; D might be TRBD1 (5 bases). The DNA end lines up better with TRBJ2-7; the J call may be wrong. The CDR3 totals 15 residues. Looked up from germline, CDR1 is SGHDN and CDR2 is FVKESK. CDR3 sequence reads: CASSSTLGHYYEQYF. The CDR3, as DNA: TGTGCCAGCAGCTCTACCCTTGGACATTACTACGAGCAGTACTTC.

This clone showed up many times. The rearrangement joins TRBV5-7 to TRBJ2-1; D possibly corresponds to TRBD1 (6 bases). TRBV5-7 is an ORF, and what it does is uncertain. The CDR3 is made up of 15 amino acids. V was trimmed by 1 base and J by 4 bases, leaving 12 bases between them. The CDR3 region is CASSLKGTLYNEQFF. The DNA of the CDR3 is TGTGCCAGCAGCTTGAAGGGGACACTATACAATGAGCAGTTCTTC.

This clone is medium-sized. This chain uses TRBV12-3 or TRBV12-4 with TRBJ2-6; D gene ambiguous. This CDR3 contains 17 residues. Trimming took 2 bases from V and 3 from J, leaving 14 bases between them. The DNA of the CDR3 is TGTGCCAGCAGTTTAACTCCCCTCCTGAATGGGGCCAACGTCCTGACTTTC. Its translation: CASSLTPLLNGANVLTF.

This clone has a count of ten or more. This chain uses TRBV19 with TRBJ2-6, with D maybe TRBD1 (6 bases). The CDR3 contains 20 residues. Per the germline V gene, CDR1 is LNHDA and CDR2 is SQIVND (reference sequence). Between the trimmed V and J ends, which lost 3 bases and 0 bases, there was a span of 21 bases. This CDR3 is CASSILMLSGHDSGANVLTF. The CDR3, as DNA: TGTGCCAGTAGTATTCTCATGTTATCGGGACACGACTCTGGGGCCAACGTCCTGACTTTC.

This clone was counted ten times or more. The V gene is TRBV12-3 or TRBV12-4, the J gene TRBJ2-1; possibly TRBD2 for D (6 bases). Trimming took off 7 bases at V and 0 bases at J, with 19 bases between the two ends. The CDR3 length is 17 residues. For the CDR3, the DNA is TGTGCCAGCACCCTCTTTATAGCGGCAAGCTCCTACAATGAGCAGTTCTTC. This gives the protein CASTLFIAASSYNEQFF.

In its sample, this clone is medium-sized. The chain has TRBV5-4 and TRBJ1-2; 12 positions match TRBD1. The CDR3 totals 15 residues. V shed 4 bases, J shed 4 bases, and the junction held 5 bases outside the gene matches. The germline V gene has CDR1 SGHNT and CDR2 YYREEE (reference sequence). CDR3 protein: CASSLVGQGAYGYTF. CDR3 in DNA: TGTGCCAGCAGCCTCGTGGGACAGGGGGCCTATGGCTACACCTTC.

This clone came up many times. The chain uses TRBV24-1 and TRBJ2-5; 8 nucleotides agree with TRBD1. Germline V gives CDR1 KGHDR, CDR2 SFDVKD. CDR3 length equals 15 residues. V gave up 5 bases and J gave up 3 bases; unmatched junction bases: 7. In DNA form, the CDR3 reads TGTGCCACCAGTGGTTCGACAGGGGAAGAAGAGACCCAGTACTTC. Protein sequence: CATSGSTGEEETQYF.